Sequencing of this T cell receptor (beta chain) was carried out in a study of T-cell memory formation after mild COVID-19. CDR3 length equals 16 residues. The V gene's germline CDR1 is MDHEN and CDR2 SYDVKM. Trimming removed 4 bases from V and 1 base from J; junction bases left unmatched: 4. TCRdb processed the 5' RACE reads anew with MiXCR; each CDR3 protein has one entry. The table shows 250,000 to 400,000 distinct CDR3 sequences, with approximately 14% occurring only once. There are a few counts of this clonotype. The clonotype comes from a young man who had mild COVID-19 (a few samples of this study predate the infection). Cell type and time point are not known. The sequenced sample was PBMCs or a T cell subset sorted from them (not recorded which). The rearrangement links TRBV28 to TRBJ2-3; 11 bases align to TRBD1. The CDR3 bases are TGTGCCAGCAGTTCACCGGGACAGGGGGGCACAGATACGCAGTATTTT. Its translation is CASSSPGQGGTDTQYF.